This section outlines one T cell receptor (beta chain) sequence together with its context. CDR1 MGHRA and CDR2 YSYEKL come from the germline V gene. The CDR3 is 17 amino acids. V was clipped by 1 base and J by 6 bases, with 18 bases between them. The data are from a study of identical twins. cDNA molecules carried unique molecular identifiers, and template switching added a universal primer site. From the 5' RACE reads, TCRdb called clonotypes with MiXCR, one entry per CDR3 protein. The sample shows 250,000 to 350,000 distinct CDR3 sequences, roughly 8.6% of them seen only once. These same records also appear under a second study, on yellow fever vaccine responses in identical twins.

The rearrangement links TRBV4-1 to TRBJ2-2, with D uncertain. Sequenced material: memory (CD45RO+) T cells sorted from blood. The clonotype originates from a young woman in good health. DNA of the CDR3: TGCGCCAGCAGCCAAGTTGACCTGGGCTTTAATTCCGGGGAGCTGTTTTTT. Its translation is CASSQVDLGFNSGELFF.